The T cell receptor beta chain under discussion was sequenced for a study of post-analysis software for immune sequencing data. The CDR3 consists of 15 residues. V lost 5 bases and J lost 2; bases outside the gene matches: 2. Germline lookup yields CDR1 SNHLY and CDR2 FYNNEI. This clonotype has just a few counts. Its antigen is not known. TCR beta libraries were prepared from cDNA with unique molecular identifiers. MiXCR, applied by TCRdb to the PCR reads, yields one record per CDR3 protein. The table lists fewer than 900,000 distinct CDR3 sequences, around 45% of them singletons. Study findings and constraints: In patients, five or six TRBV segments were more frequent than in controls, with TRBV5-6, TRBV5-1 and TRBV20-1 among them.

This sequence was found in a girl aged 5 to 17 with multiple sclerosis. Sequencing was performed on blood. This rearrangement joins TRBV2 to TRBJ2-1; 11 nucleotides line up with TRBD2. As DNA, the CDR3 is TGTGCCAGCAGTACGACTAGCGGGACCTACAATGAGCAGTTCTTC. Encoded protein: CASSTTSGTYNEQFF.